The rows below give T cell receptor beta chains drawn from one sample of a study of T-cell reconstitution after alpha-beta-depleted transplantation in children. TCRdb fed the PCR reads into MiXCR, producing one record per CDR3 protein. The table includes 280,000 or so distinct CDR3 sequences, around a tenth detected once. The sequences come from peripheral blood, collected 180 days after TCRalphabeta/CD19-depleted stem cell transplant. The receptors derive from a male patient aged 2-15 years who had a stem cell transplant for chronic granulomatous disease, so the T cells may come from the graft donor. Both conserved end residues are part of each CDR3. A D gene is named only where the DNA matches it firmly. Clone size, where shown, is once, few, many, or a class for clones that have expanded.

V gene: TRBV29-1; J gene: TRBJ1-2; D gene: TRBD1; clone size: many; CDR3 protein: CSVRDRGVFGYTF; CDR3 DNA: TGCAGCGTCCGCGACAGGGGCGTTTTTGGCTACACCTTC
V gene: TRBV15; J gene: TRBJ1-2; D gene: NA; clone size: many; CDR3 protein: CATSALRMEHNGYTF; CDR3 DNA: TGTGCCACCAGCGCACTCCGTATGGAACACAATGGCTACACCTTC
V gene: TRBV5-8; J gene: TRBJ2-5; D gene: TRBD1; clone size: many; CDR3 protein: CASSFGRRGTGGGETQYF; CDR3 DNA: TGTGCCAGCAGCTTTGGTCGCCGTGGGACAGGGGGCGGAGAGACCCAGTACTTC
V gene: TRBV29-1; J gene: TRBJ1-5; D gene: TRBD1; clone size: many; CDR3 protein: CSVGQGAHQPQHF; CDR3 DNA: TGCAGCGTGGGACAGGGGGCGCATCAGCCCCAGCATTTT
V gene: TRBV12-3/TRBV12-4; J gene: TRBJ2-3; D gene: NA; clone size: many; CDR3 protein: CASSLVPDTQYF; CDR3 DNA: TGCGCCAGCAGCTTGGTCCCAGATACGCAGTATTTT
V gene: TRBV5-1; J gene: TRBJ2-1; D gene: NA; clone size: many; CDR3 protein: CASSFTGFNEQFF; CDR3 DNA: TGCGCCAGCAGTTTTACAGGGTTCAATGAGCAGTTCTTC
V gene: TRBV7-9; J gene: TRBJ2-3; D gene: NA; clone size: many; CDR3 protein: CASSIREQQADTQYF; CDR3 DNA: TGTGCCAGCAGCATCCGGGAACAGCAGGCAGATACGCAGTATTTT
V gene: TRBV20-1; J gene: TRBJ2-5; D gene: TRBD2; clone size: few; CDR3 protein: CSARDRTSGGLQETQYF; CDR3 DNA: TGCAGTGCTAGAGATAGAACCAGCGGGGGGCTTCAAGAGACCCAGTACTTC
V gene: TRBV4-2; J gene: TRBJ2-6; D gene: NA; clone size: many; CDR3 protein: CASSQDHSGANVLTF; CDR3 DNA: TGTGCCAGCAGCCAAGATCACTCTGGGGCCAACGTCCTGACTTTC
V gene: TRBV19; J gene: TRBJ2-3; D gene: NA; clone size: NA; CDR3 protein: CASSNYRVGTDTQYF; CDR3 DNA: TGTGCCAGTAGCAATTACCGGGTTGGGACAGATACGCAGTATTTT
V gene: TRBV2; J gene: TRBJ2-3; D gene: TRBD2; clone size: many; CDR3 protein: CASSHGLAGRDTQYF; CDR3 DNA: TGTGCCAGCAGCCACGGACTAGCGGGCAGGGATACGCAGTATTTT
V gene: TRBV28; J gene: TRBJ1-5; D gene: TRBD1; clone size: NA; CDR3 protein: CASSSWTGGALNQPQHF; CDR3 DNA: TGTGCCAGCAGTTCCTGGACAGGTGGGGCCCTGAATCAGCCCCAGCATTTT
V gene: TRBV12-3/TRBV12-4; J gene: TRBJ1-2; D gene: TRBD1; clone size: many; CDR3 protein: CASSNPGQSYGYTF; CDR3 DNA: TGTGCCAGCAGTAATCCGGGACAGAGCTATGGCTACACCTTC
V gene: TRBV20-1; J gene: TRBJ2-1; D gene: TRBD2; clone size: many; CDR3 protein: CSARDLREALHEQFF; CDR3 DNA: TGCAGTGCTAGAGATTTGCGGGAGGCCCTCCATGAGCAGTTCTTC
V gene: TRBV20-1; J gene: TRBJ2-7; D gene: TRBD1; clone size: many; CDR3 protein: CSASGQGYEQYF; CDR3 DNA: TGCAGTGCTAGCGGACAGGGGTACGAGCAGTACTTC
V gene: TRBV28; J gene: TRBJ2-7; D gene: NA; clone size: many; CDR3 protein: CASSSGERARYEQYF; CDR3 DNA: TGTGCCAGCAGTTCCGGCGAGAGAGCGCGCTACGAGCAGTACTTC
V gene: TRBV6-5; J gene: TRBJ2-7; D gene: TRBD1; clone size: many; CDR3 protein: CASSNPDRGRYEQYF; CDR3 DNA: TGTGCCAGCAGTAACCCAGACAGGGGGCGATACGAGCAGTACTTC
V gene: TRBV5-1; J gene: TRBJ2-3; D gene: TRBD2; clone size: many; CDR3 protein: CASSLVASGRETDTQYF; CDR3 DNA: TGCGCCAGCAGCTTGGTAGCTAGCGGGAGAGAGACAGATACGCAGTATTTT
V gene: TRBV7-2; J gene: TRBJ2-1; D gene: TRBD2; clone size: many; CDR3 protein: CASSLEGGGVYNEQFF; CDR3 DNA: TGTGCCAGCAGCTTAGAGGGCGGGGGGGTCTACAATGAGCAGTTCTTC
V gene: TRBV7-9; J gene: TRBJ1-6; D gene: NA; clone size: many; CDR3 protein: CASSSTPGTGNSPLHF; CDR3 DNA: TGTGCCAGCAGCTCAACTCCCGGGACGGGTAATTCACCCCTCCACTTT
V gene: TRBV13; J gene: TRBJ2-2; D gene: NA; clone size: NA; CDR3 protein: CASSPRGLRDTGELFF; CDR3 DNA: TGTGCCAGCAGCCCCCGGGGCTTAAGGGACACCGGGGAGCTGTTTTTT
V gene: TRBV30; J gene: TRBJ2-7; D gene: NA; clone size: NA; CDR3 protein: CAWSVGGTSAYEQYF; CDR3 DNA: TGTGCCTGGAGTGTTGGGGGGACTTCGGCCTACGAGCAGTACTTC
V gene: TRBV7-8; J gene: TRBJ2-2; D gene: NA; clone size: few; CDR3 protein: CASSRGPFPGELFF; CDR3 DNA: TGTGCCAGCAGCAGAGGGCCCTTTCCGGGGGAGCTGTTTTTT
V gene: TRBV7-2; J gene: TRBJ2-1; D gene: NA; clone size: many; CDR3 protein: CASTPGLGYNEQFF; CDR3 DNA: TGTGCCAGCACCCCGGGGCTTGGCTACAATGAGCAGTTCTTC
V gene: TRBV12-3/TRBV12-4; J gene: TRBJ2-2; D gene: NA; clone size: many; CDR3 protein: CASSPTAKGTGELFF; CDR3 DNA: TGTGCCAGCAGTCCAACGGCTAAGGGGACCGGGGAGCTGTTTTTT
V gene: TRBV20-1; J gene: TRBJ2-5; D gene: NA; clone size: many; CDR3 protein: CSATLGYQETQYF; CDR3 DNA: TGCAGTGCCACTTTGGGGTACCAAGAGACCCAGTACTTC
V gene: TRBV29-1; J gene: TRBJ2-1; D gene: NA; clone size: many; CDR3 protein: CSSTGPSGQFF; CDR3 DNA: TGCAGCTCCACAGGGCCGTCTGGGCAGTTCTTC
V gene: TRBV29-1; J gene: TRBJ2-1; D gene: NA; clone size: many; CDR3 protein: CSAEQGRNEQFF; CDR3 DNA: TGCAGCGCCGAACAGGGGAGGAATGAGCAGTTCTTC
V gene: TRBV5-1; J gene: TRBJ2-1; D gene: TRBD2; clone size: many; CDR3 protein: CASSLTSGTYNEQFF; CDR3 DNA: TGCGCCAGCAGCTTAACTAGCGGGACTTACAATGAGCAGTTCTTC
V gene: TRBV5-1; J gene: TRBJ2-3; D gene: NA; clone size: many; CDR3 protein: CASSPKFVGSVTTDTQYF; CDR3 DNA: TGCGCCAGCAGCCCTAAATTCGTGGGGTCAGTGACCACAGATACGCAGTATTTT
V gene: TRBV12-3/TRBV12-4; J gene: TRBJ2-1; D gene: NA; clone size: NA; CDR3 protein: CASSLGPLAKWYNEQFF; CDR3 DNA: TGTGCCAGCAGTTTAGGGCCGCTAGCTAAATGGTACAATGAGCAGTTCTTC
V gene: TRBV12-3/TRBV12-4; J gene: TRBJ2-3; D gene: TRBD2; clone size: many; CDR3 protein: CASSRGGSTDTQYF; CDR3 DNA: TGTGCCAGCAGCCGCGGGGGAAGCACAGATACGCAGTATTTT
V gene: TRBV12-3/TRBV12-4; J gene: TRBJ1-4; D gene: NA; clone size: many; CDR3 protein: CASSLKTTSKLFF; CDR3 DNA: TGTGCCAGCAGTTTAAAGACAACCAGTAAACTGTTTTTT
V gene: TRBV18; J gene: TRBJ1-6; D gene: TRBD1; clone size: few; CDR3 protein: CASSPRDRGSPLHF; CDR3 DNA: TGTGCCAGCTCACCAAGGGACAGGGGTTCACCCCTCCACTTT
V gene: TRBV2; J gene: TRBJ2-2; D gene: NA; clone size: NA; CDR3 protein: CASLLAGANTGELFF; CDR3 DNA: TGTGCCAGCCTTTTGGCGGGCGCGAACACCGGGGAGCTGTTTTTT
V gene: TRBV6-5; J gene: TRBJ2-1; D gene: TRBD2; clone size: many; CDR3 protein: CASRRLAERYNEQFF; CDR3 DNA: TGTGCCAGCAGGCGACTAGCGGAACGCTACAATGAGCAGTTCTTC
V gene: TRBV20-1; J gene: TRBJ2-3; D gene: TRBD2; clone size: many; CDR3 protein: CSAREEASGADTQYF; CDR3 DNA: TGCAGTGCTAGAGAGGAGGCTAGCGGGGCAGATACGCAGTATTTT
V gene: TRBV7-2; J gene: TRBJ2-2; D gene: TRBD1; clone size: many; CDR3 protein: CASSPRGGTGGSGELFF; CDR3 DNA: TGTGCCAGCAGCCCTAGAGGGGGGACAGGGGGGTCCGGGGAGCTGTTTTTT
V gene: TRBV4-1; J gene: TRBJ2-3; D gene: TRBD2; clone size: many; CDR3 protein: CASSQGGLAEPFSTDTQYF; CDR3 DNA: TGCGCCAGCAGCCAAGGGGGACTAGCGGAACCCTTTAGCACGGATACGCAGTATTTT
V gene: TRBV5-5; J gene: TRBJ2-7; D gene: NA; clone size: many; CDR3 protein: CASSLKAVEQYF; CDR3 DNA: TGTGCCAGCAGCTTGAAAGCAGTCGAGCAGTACTTC
V gene: TRBV4-3; J gene: TRBJ2-7; D gene: NA; clone size: many; CDR3 protein: CASSQVRGSEQYF; CDR3 DNA: TGCGCCAGCAGCCAAGTCCGGGGTTCCGAGCAGTACTTC
V gene: TRBV12-3/TRBV12-4; J gene: TRBJ2-1; D gene: NA; clone size: many; CDR3 protein: CASRSNWGSYNEQFF; CDR3 DNA: TGTGCCAGCAGATCTAACTGGGGCTCCTACAATGAGCAGTTCTTC
V gene: TRBV10-3; J gene: TRBJ2-3; D gene: TRBD2; clone size: NA; CDR3 protein: CAISLFVGSGGYSTDTQYF; CDR3 DNA: TGTGCCATCAGTTTGTTCGTCGGCTCGGGGGGGTATAGCACAGATACGCAGTATTTT
V gene: TRBV18; J gene: TRBJ1-5; D gene: NA; clone size: NA; CDR3 protein: CASSPEEYQPQHF; CDR3 DNA: TGTGCCAGCTCACCCGAAGAGTATCAGCCCCAGCATTTT
V gene: TRBV11-2; J gene: TRBJ2-2; D gene: TRBD2; clone size: few; CDR3 protein: CASSLLTSGRPQGGELFF; CDR3 DNA: TGTGCCAGCAGCTTACTGACTAGCGGGAGGCCCCAGGGCGGGGAGCTGTTTTTT
V gene: TRBV5-5; J gene: TRBJ2-1; D gene: TRBD2; clone size: many; CDR3 protein: CASSTGLAGGAPYNEQFF; CDR3 DNA: TGTGCCAGCAGCACGGGACTAGCGGGGGGGGCCCCCTACAATGAGCAGTTCTTC
V gene: TRBV2; J gene: TRBJ2-3; D gene: NA; clone size: NA; CDR3 protein: CARGGRADTQYF; CDR3 DNA: TGTGCCAGAGGGGGAAGGGCAGATACGCAGTATTTT